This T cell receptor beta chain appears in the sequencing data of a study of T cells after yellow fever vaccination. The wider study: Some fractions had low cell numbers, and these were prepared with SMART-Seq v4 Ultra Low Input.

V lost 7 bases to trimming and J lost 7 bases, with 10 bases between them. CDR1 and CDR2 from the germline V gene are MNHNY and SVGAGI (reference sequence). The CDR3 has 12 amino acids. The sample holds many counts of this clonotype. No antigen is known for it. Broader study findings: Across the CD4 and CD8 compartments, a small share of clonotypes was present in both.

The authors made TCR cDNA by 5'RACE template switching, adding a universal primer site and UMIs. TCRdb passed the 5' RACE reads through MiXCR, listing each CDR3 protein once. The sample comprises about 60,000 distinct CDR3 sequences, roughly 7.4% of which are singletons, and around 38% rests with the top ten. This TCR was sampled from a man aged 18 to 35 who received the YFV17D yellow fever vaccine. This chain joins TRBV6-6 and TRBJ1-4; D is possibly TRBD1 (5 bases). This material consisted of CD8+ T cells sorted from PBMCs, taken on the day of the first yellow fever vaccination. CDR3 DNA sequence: TGTGCCAGCACTCAAAGGGGTGAAAAACTGTTTTTT. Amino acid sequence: CASTQRGEKLFF.